These 6 T cell receptor beta chains share one sample of origin, sequenced in a study of CD8 T cells in ankylosing spondylitis. TCRdb redid the calling of the 5' RACE reads with MiXCR, one entry per CDR3 protein. The sample lists 200,000 to 300,000 distinct CDR3 sequences; roughly a tenth were seen once. The material sequenced was blood, either unsorted or a sorted T cell fraction (not recorded which). The receptors were gathered from a male donor with ankylosing spondylitis or in good health (not recorded which).

In this sample, this clonotype turned up a few times. This CDR3 reads CASSQDRGYGYTF. CDR3 DNA sequence: TGCGCCAGCAGCCAGGACAGGGGCTATGGCTACACCTTC. This chain joins TRBV5-1 and TRBJ1-2; 9 nucleotides line up with TRBD1. CDR1 and CDR2 (germline): SGHRS, YFSETQ. The ends lost 4 bases at V and 4 bases at J; junction bases unmatched: 2. The CDR3 length is 13 residues.

V is TRBV3-1 and J is TRBJ2-1; D ambiguous. The V and J ends lost 5 bases and 12 bases respectively, with 20 bases between them. CDR3 length equals 14 residues. The germline V gene has CDR1 LGHDT and CDR2 YNNKEL (reference sequence). For the CDR3, the DNA is TGTGCCAGCAGCGCCGACTCCACCCGAACGGGGCAGTTCTTC. This gives the protein CASSADSTRTGQFF.

This clonotype showed up many times. The rearrangement links TRBV7-8 to TRBJ1-1; maybe TRBD1 (5 bases). The CDR3 extends over 16 amino acids. CDR1 SGHVS and CDR2 FQNEAQ come from the germline V gene. Trimming left V 4 bases short and J 3 bases short, with 18 bases between. The CDR3 is CASSSGLGREDTEAFF. As DNA, the CDR3 is TGTGCCAGCAGCTCAGGGCTCGGCAGGGAAGACACTGAAGCTTTCTTT.

This clonotype came up many times. The V gene is TRBV12-3 or TRBV12-4, the J gene TRBJ2-6; a weak D match, TRBD1 (6 bases). V dropped 5 bases and J dropped 1 base, with 12 bases sitting between them. The CDR3 runs to 16 residues. The CDR3 nucleotides read TGTGCCAGCAGTACACAGGGTAGTTCTGGGGCCAACGTCCTGACTTTC. Translating it yields CASSTQGSSGANVLTF.

There are many counts of this clonotype. V is TRBV5-1 and J is TRBJ2-3, with 10 positions matching TRBD2. J was trimmed by 5 bases and V by 2 bases; bases with no gene match: 11. Germline values: CDR1 SGHRS, CDR2 YFSETQ. The CDR3 length is 17 residues. The CDR3: CASSFGYLAGERDTQYF. The DNA for the CDR3 is TGCGCCAGCAGCTTTGGTTACCTAGCGGGAGAAAGAGATACGCAGTATTTT. Based on the CDR3 plus reference TRBV5-1 and TRBJ2-3, the full variable domain is KAGVTQTPRYLIKTRGQQVTLSCSPISGHRSVSWYQQTPGQGLQFLFEYFSETQRNKGNFPGRFSGRQFSNSRSEMNVSTLELGDSALYLCASSFGYLAGERDTQYFGPGTRLTVL.

This clonotype was seen many times. CDR3 bases: TGCAGCCTCCTGGAGGGGGCCAACACAGATACGCAGTATTTT. Amino acids: CSLLEGANTDTQYF. V is TRBV29-1 and J is TRBJ2-3; D might be TRBD1 (7 bases). V shed 8 bases and J shed 2 bases, with 17 bases lying between them. CDR3 length equals 14 residues. Germline V gene sequence: CDR1 SQVTM, CDR2 ANQGSEA.